This TCR delta chain originates from a study of γδ T cells in repeated Plasmodium falciparum infection. Study as a whole: Age- and gender-matched Australian children served as comparison for malaria-exposed Malian children.

This clone was counted only a few times. No antigen is known for it. This DNA translates differently at residue 4 from the TCRdb protein, which is that of a much larger clone; a read error is likely, and the protein shown is the DNA's own translation. Gammadelta T cells were flow-sorted from PBMC into Vgamma9/Vdelta2+ and Vdelta2-negative populations for bulk analysis. TCRdb repeated clone calling on the multiplex PCR reads with CATT. The sample has about 48,000 delta-chain clones, 1.6% seen once. Study conclusions and caveats: Many TCRgamma sequences overlapped between individuals in stable Vgamma9/Vdelta2+ repertoires.

CDR3 length: 24 amino acids. The V gene's germline CDR1 is TSWWSYY and CDR2 QGS. This receptor was taken from a pool of human donors (malaria-infected and uninfected, not separated). The specimen sequenced was gamma-delta T cells from blood. The chain is built from TRDV1 and TRDJ1; D is perhaps TRDD3 (8 bases). The CDR3 bases are TGTGCTCTTTGGGATCGCAAGGCCTTCCTTTCCTCGTACTGGGGGTCCCGAGGAACCGATAAACTCATCTTT. Encoded protein: CALWDRKAFLSSYWGSRGTDKLIF.